The next 25 T cell receptor beta chains were all read from a single sample in a study of T cells in Graves' hyperthyroidism and ophthalmopathy. Amplification targeted TCR beta CDR3 regions from RNA transcripts. With the HTBI primer set, the TCR CDR3 went through a first round of RT-PCR. TCRdb re-called the multiplex PCR reads through MiXCR, storing one row per CDR3 protein. The sample lists about 460,000 distinct CDR3 sequences; approximately 22% were seen once. The sample was blood. Receptors originate from a woman in her 70s with Graves' ophthalmopathy.

The V and J genes are TRBV9 and TRBJ2-5, with D maybe TRBD2 (5 bases). V lost 0 bases to trimming and J lost 5 bases, with 23 bases between them. This CDR3 has 18 amino acids. From germline, CDR1 is SGDLS and CDR2 YYNGEE. CDR3 loop: CASSVDEGHSSHRETQYF. Here the CDR3 DNA reads TGTGCCAGCAGCGTAGATGAGGGCCATAGCTCCCACCGGGAGACCCAGTACTTC.

This clonotype was detected once. A read error is possible here, since a much larger clone lies one base away. V is TRBV28 and J is TRBJ2-2; 9 bases match TRBD1. Germline CDR1 is MDHEN and CDR2 is SYDVKM. The CDR3 has 15 amino acids. Here the CDR3 reads CAGSSGQGNTGELFF. The CDR3, as DNA: TGTGCCGGCAGCTCGGGACAGGGGAACACCGGGGAGCTGTTTTTT.

Many counts were recorded for this clonotype. J is TRBJ1-5 and V is TRBV6-1; possible D gene TRBD1, 5 bases. The CDR3 spans 17 residues. The germline V gene encodes CDR1 MNHNS and CDR2 SASEGT. Trimming pared 7 bases from V and 4 bases from J, leaving 23 bases between. The DNA of the CDR3 is TGTGCCAGCAACCCCACCAACAGGAGGGAGAGAAATCAGCCCCAGCATTTT. Amino acids: CASNPTNRRERNQPQHF.

Concerning this clonotype itself: It may be a read error: a sequence one base away is much more abundant. The chain links TRBV30 to TRBJ2-4, with TRBD1 matching over 10 bases. This CDR3 region has 13 residues. CDR1 and CDR2 (germline): GTSNPN, SVGIG (reference sequence). The CDR3 region is CAWNRGQGNTQYF. DNA for the CDR3: TGTGCCTGGAATAGGGGACAGGGGAACACTCAGTACTTC.

The chain employs TRBV20-1 and TRBJ2-7; TRBD1 is a possible D gene (7 bases). The length of the CDR3 is 14 residues. Germline V gives CDR1 DFQATT, CDR2 SNEGSKA (reference sequence). The ends were cut back, 3 bases at V and 5 bases at J, with 17 bases in the middle. The CDR3 here is CSARSNRGGNEQYF. The CDR3 nucleotides read TGCAGTGCTAGGAGTAACAGGGGAGGCAACGAGCAGTACTTC.

In its sample, this clonotype was seen a few times. This chain connects TRBV29-1 to TRBJ2-2; 8 bases align to TRBD1. Per germline, CDR1 SQVTM and CDR2 ANQGSEA. The length of the CDR3 is 14 residues. With V trimmed by 5 bases and J by 3 bases, 5 bases remained unmatched. The CDR3 coding sequence is TGCAGCGTTAGAGGGGACAGGTACACCGGGGAGCTGTTTTTT. It is translated as CSVRGDRYTGELFF.

The chain has TRBV7-8 and TRBJ1-1; TRBD1 aligns across 7 bases. The CDR3 totals 12 residues. The J segment lost 7 bases and the V segment lost 4 bases, leaving 3 bases of the junction unmatched. Germline V gene lookup returns CDR1 SGHVS and CDR2 FQNEAQ. CDR3 nucleotide sequence: TGTGCCAGCAGCTGGGGGGACAGTGAAGCTTTCTTT. Translation gives CASSWGDSEAFF.

V gene TRBV3-1 combines with J gene TRBJ1-1; D possibly corresponds to TRBD1 (5 bases). This CDR3 contains 15 residues. V lost 2 bases and J 5 bases, leaving 15 bases between the germline ends. The germline gives CDR1 LGHDT, CDR2 YNNKEL (reference sequence). The CDR3, as DNA: TGTGCCAGCAGCCAAAGCGGGACGGTGCAAACTGAAGCTTTCTTT. Residues: CASSQSGTVQTEAFF.

The chain links TRBV2 to TRBJ1-6, with 9 bases fitting TRBD1. CDR1 is SNHLY, CDR2 FYNNEI, per germline. V shed 6 bases, J shed 6 bases, and the junction held 9 bases outside the gene matches. The CDR3 spans 16 residues. CDR3 in amino acids: CASRGQGGFLNSPLHF. The CDR3 DNA sequence: TGTGCCAGCAGGGGACAGGGAGGATTTCTTAATTCACCCCTCCACTTT.

This clonotype was detected a few times. J is TRBJ1-5 and V is TRBV11-2; 10 bases agree with TRBD1. The CDR3 spans 16 residues. The V segment lost 5 bases and the J segment 4 bases; nucleotides outside the gene matches: 8. Germline values: CDR1 SGHAT, CDR2 FQNNGV. The CDR3 DNA follows: TGTGCCAGCAGCGTGGGACAGGGGATGTGGAATCAGCCCCAGCATTTT. This sequence encodes CASSVGQGMWNQPQHF.

This clonotype was counted between two and nine times. The chain combines TRBV6-1 with TRBJ1-2, with D possibly matching TRBD1 (5 bases). The CDR3 contains 14 residues. With 6 bases removed from V and 9 bases from J, the gap between germline ends came to 20 bases. The germline gives CDR1 MNHNS, CDR2 SASEGT. This CDR3 reads CASSRPGLGGSYTF. Here the CDR3 DNA reads TGTGCCAGCAGCCGACCGGGACTAGGCGGGAGCTACACCTTC.

This clonotype was recorded many times. V usage is TRBV20-1 and J usage is TRBJ1-5, with D possibly matching TRBD1 (6 bases). The CDR3 is 15 residues long. V lost 1 base, J lost 7 bases, and 17 bases lay in between. Germline CDR1 and CDR2: DFQATT and SNEGSKA (reference sequence). The CDR3 region is CSARVAGVLWQPQHF. CDR3 DNA: TGCAGTGCTAGAGTTGCAGGGGTTCTATGGCAGCCCCAGCATTTT.

The rearrangement uses TRBV9 and TRBJ1-2; 7 bases align to TRBD1. CDR3 length equals 15 residues. The germline V gene encodes CDR1 SGDLS and CDR2 YYNGEE. The junction had 9 bases not matched to a gene; V was cut back by 4 bases and J by 3 bases. The CDR3 nucleotides read TGTGCCAGCAGCTCAGAGGGACAGCGAGACTATGGCTACACCTTC. It codes for CASSSEGQRDYGYTF. The full variable domain, with the rest looked up from reference TRBV9 and TRBJ1-2, is DSGVTQTPKHLITATGQRVTLRCSPRSGDLSVYWYQQSLDQGLQFLIQYYNGEERAKGNILERFSAQQFPDLHSELNLSSLELGDSALYFCASSSEGQRDYGYTFGSGTRLTVV.

The chain links TRBV6-2 or TRBV6-3 to TRBJ1-6; unclear D gene. Germline-derived CDR1 and CDR2 are MNHEY and SVGEGT. The V end lost 10 bases, the J end lost 10 bases, and 14 bases lay between the germline ends. The CDR3 extends over 12 amino acids. The CDR3 loop is CATRPGLSPLHF. The CDR3 nucleotides read TGTGCCACCCGACCGGGTTTGTCACCCCTCCACTTT.

This clonotype was counted ten times or more. The chain has TRBV20-1 and TRBJ1-5; the D gene is possibly TRBD1 (6 bases). From germline, CDR1 is DFQATT and CDR2 SNEGSKA (reference sequence). V lost 6 bases, J lost 3 bases, and 15 bases lay in between. The CDR3 covers 14 residues. The CDR3 sequence: CSATRGQLNQPQHF. In nucleotides, the CDR3 is TGCAGTGCGACCCGGGGGCAGCTCAATCAGCCCCAGCATTTT.

The chain combines TRBV20-1 with TRBJ2-1; D ambiguous. The CDR3 sequence is 11 residues long. The germline V gene encodes CDR1 DFQATT and CDR2 SNEGSKA (reference sequence). V lost 7 bases to trimming and J lost 8 bases, with 12 bases between them. The CDR3 protein is CSGTAGYEQFF. DNA of the CDR3: TGCAGTGGCACTGCCGGCTATGAGCAGTTCTTC.

The gene calls are TRBV7-3 and TRBJ2-6, with TRBD2 matching over 9 bases. CDR3 length equals 17 residues. Germline V gives CDR1 SGHTA, CDR2 FQGTGA. With 5 bases clipped from V and 7 bases from J, the junction kept 12 bases outside the gene matches. The DNA for the CDR3 is TGTGCCAGCAGCCCGACTAGCGGTATTGTGAGCGCCAACGTCCTGACTTTC. Residues: CASSPTSGIVSANVLTF.

This clonotype turned up a few times. The chain is built from TRBV2 and TRBJ2-5, with D perhaps given as TRBD1 or TRBD2 (5 bases each). V was cut by 8 bases and J by 5 bases, with 9 bases left in between. The CDR3 sequence is 11 residues long. Germline lookup yields CDR1 SNHLY and CDR2 FYNNEI. CDR3 in amino acids: CASGGWETQYF. In DNA, the CDR3 is TGTGCCAGCGGGGGTTGGGAGACCCAGTACTTC.

The genes are TRBV12-3 or TRBV12-4 and TRBJ1-2, with TRBD1 identical over 7 bases. The V segment lost 3 bases and the J segment 4 bases; nucleotides outside the gene matches: 5. The CDR3 is made up of 14 amino acids. The CDR3 is CASSFLPGGYGYTF. In nucleotides, the CDR3 is TGTGCCAGCAGTTTTCTGCCAGGGGGCTATGGCTACACCTTC.

This clonotype was found many times. The chain has TRBV28 and TRBJ1-2, with TRBD1 matching over 12 bases. V trimming: 5 bases; J trimming: 5 bases; junction bases outside the gene matches: 9. CDR1 is MDHEN, CDR2 SYDVKM, per germline. This CDR3 comprises 16 residues. The CDR3 DNA sequence: TGTGCCAGCAGTACACCGGGACAGGGGGCAATTTATGGCTACACCTTC. This translates into CASSTPGQGAIYGYTF.

This chain uses TRBV15 with TRBJ2-3; the D call may be TRBD1 or TRBD2 (5 bases each). The germline gives CDR1 LNHNV, CDR2 YYDKDF (reference sequence). V lost 1 base, J lost 1 base, and 12 bases lay in between. The CDR3 runs 16 residues. This chain's CDR3 is CATSRVGTWGTDTQYF. The CDR3 DNA sequence: TGTGCCACCAGCAGAGTAGGGACGTGGGGCACAGATACGCAGTATTTT.

Remarks on this clonotype: Given a much more abundant clone one base away, this may be a read error. The conserved phenylalanine or tryptophan is not found at the CDR3 terminus, so this likely reflects a read error. The rearrangement uses TRBV11-2 and TRBJ1-1; no clear D gene. Germline V gene sequence: CDR1 SGHAT, CDR2 FQNNGV. The germline V and J ends were trimmed by 7 bases and 7 bases, with 19 bases remaining between them. The CDR3 length is 14 residues. The CDR3 here is CASTSLRRVDEAFL. As DNA, the CDR3 is TGTGCCAGCACCTCCCTGAGGAGGGTTGATGAAGCTTTCCTT.

The J gene is TRBJ2-3, the V gene TRBV2, with D hard to call. The germline V and J ends were trimmed by 5 bases and 0 bases, with 9 bases remaining between them. CDR3 length: 14 residues. CDR1 is SNHLY, CDR2 FYNNEI, per germline. The CDR3 DNA follows: TGTGCCAGCAGTTCTTGGACGAGCACAGATACGCAGTATTTT. Amino acids: CASSSWTSTDTQYF.

This clonotype has ten or more counts. This chain links TRBV20-1 with TRBJ2-5; D unresolved. The CDR3 runs to 13 residues. Germline V gene data show CDR1 as DFQATT and CDR2 as SNEGSKA (reference sequence). The germline V and J ends were trimmed by 0 bases and 0 bases, with 5 bases remaining between them. CDR3 nucleotides: TGCAGTGCTAGAGAATGGTACCAAGAGACCCAGTACTTC. Amino acids: CSAREWYQETQYF.

This clonotype occurred a few times. The gene calls are TRBV5-1 and TRBJ1-1; TRBD1 might be the D (6 bases). Germline CDR1 SGHRS, CDR2 YFSETQ. Trimming took off 3 bases at V and 1 base at J, with 19 bases between the two ends. CDR3 length: 17 residues. This chain's CDR3 is CASSSWPTTGSNTEAFF. In DNA, the CDR3 is TGCGCCAGCAGCTCTTGGCCTACTACAGGGTCGAACACTGAAGCTTTCTTT.